The sequence of this TCR beta chain was determined in a study of PD-L1 blockade in urothelial cancer. Background on the study: Male sex and bladder-origin urothelial cancer characterized twenty-five of the 29 patients. Specimens of blood held a median count of approximately 150,000 T cells.

Sample time point: pretreatment peripheral blood. The study, taken as a whole, reports: Tumor-associated clones in blood expanded more at 3 weeks in durable-benefit patients.

The sample holds a few counts of this clone. Antigen: not known. Looked up from germline, CDR1 is SGHTA and CDR2 is FQGTGA. The CDR3 runs 15 residues. V trimming: 5 bases; J trimming: 3 bases; junction bases outside the gene matches: 10. TCRdb's table, derived via immunoSEQ multiplex PCR, lists solely in-frame clones and lacks some. The repertoire holds about 87,000 clones, around 83% seen once, with 2% to 2.5% in the top ten. This receptor was identified in a man in his 60s with urothelial cancer. The specimen comprised PBMCs, sampled around atezolizumab (anti-PD-L1) treatment. This rearrangement joins TRBV7-3 to TRBJ2-7; 7 nucleotides align to TRBD1. CDR3 nucleotide sequence: TGTGCCAGCAGCCTTGCCGGGACAGAAGTCTACGAGCAGTACTTC. This gives the protein CASSLAGTEVYEQYF.